One and the same sample provided the 32 T cell receptor delta chains below, sequenced in a study of γδ T cells in repeated Plasmodium falciparum infection. TCRdb re-identified clones in the multiplex PCR reads via CATT. The sample records 45,000 to 60,000 delta-chain clones, 1.9% being singletons. Bulk repertoires came from Vgamma9/Vdelta2+ or Vdelta2-negative gammadelta T cells flow-sorted from PBMC. Sequenced: gamma-delta T cells from blood. Source of these receptors: a pool of human donors (malaria-infected and uninfected, not separated).

This clone appeared a few times. The TCRdb protein, from a much larger clone, departs from this DNA's translation at residue 17, likely by read error; the protein shown derives from the DNA. The V and J genes are TRAV29/DV5 and TRDJ1, with TRDD3 matching over 12 bases. Germline values: CDR1 NSMFDY, CDR2 ISSIKDK. This CDR3 contains 22 residues. The J segment lost 3 bases and the V segment lost 0 bases, leaving 24 bases of the junction unmatched. For the CDR3, the DNA is TGTGCAGCAAGCGCGAAACCACGGCGCTTGTACTGGGGGATACCTCCAGCCGATAAACTCATCTTT. This gives the protein CAASAKPRRLYWGIPPADKLIF.

This clone has more than one count but fewer than ten. One base separates it from a far larger clone, so it is likely a read error. Other DNA variants within this sample encode the same CDR3. The V gene is TRDV1, the J gene TRDJ1; 8 positions agree with TRDD3. TCRdb records no J gene; here it was assigned by comparing the DNA to germline. From germline, CDR1 is TSWWSYY and CDR2 QGS. The CDR3 has 23 amino acids. The trim removed 4 bases at V and 5 bases at J, leaving 33 bases unmatched. The CDR3 region has the DNA TGTGCTCTTGGGGTTCCGTCTATTCCCTTCCATAGTACTGGGGGGCGAGCCCAGGATAAACTCATCTTT. Residues: CALGVPSIPFHSTGGRAQDKLIF.

The table lists this clone with a few counts. This DNA's translation differs at residue 16 from TCRdb's protein, which comes from a much larger clone; a read error is likely, and the protein shown is translated from the DNA. V and J are TRDV1 and TRDJ1, with 10 bases that match TRDD3. TCRdb lists no J gene, so it was determined here by aligning the DNA to germline. The germline V gene encodes CDR1 TSWWSYY and CDR2 QGS. The CDR3 loop spans 20 amino acids. CDR3 sequence: CALGERPPRWGIYSTNKLIF. CDR3 DNA sequence: TGTGCTCTTGGGGAACGACCCCCCCGCTGGGGGATATATTCCACCAATAAACTCATCTTT.

As for this clone: A far more abundant clone sits one base away, making this likely a read error. At the DNA level, this CDR3 is encoded by other sequences in the same sample as well. The chain is built from TRDV1 and TRDJ1; the match to TRDD3 covers 13 bases. TCRdb gives no J gene; it was assigned here by matching the DNA to germline. This CDR3 region has 25 residues. Germline lookup yields CDR1 TSWWSYY and CDR2 QGS. Here the CDR3 DNA reads TGCGCTCTTGGGGAACTACAGTCTTCCTACACAAAAACTGGGGGATACGCGTCCTCCCCCGATAAACTCATCTTT. Protein: CALGELQSSYTKTGGYASSPDKLIF.

This clone has a count of ten or more. The protein recorded in TCRdb matches a much larger clone and deviates from this DNA's translation at residue 14, suggesting a read error; the protein here is obtained by translating the DNA. The chain carries TRDV1 and TRDJ1, with 10 nucleotides matching TRDD3. The germline gives CDR1 TSWWSYY, CDR2 QGS. This CDR3 region has 18 residues. The CDR3 loop reads CALGTRFPYWGISEKLIF. The DNA for the CDR3 is TGTGCTCTTGGGACCCGATTCCCGTACTGGGGGATCTCCGAGAAACTCATCTTT.

This clone was observed a few times. TCRdb attributes to this sequence the protein of a much larger clone, which differs from the DNA translation at residue 3; a read error is likely, and the protein displayed is translated from the DNA. This chain links TRDV1 with TRDJ1; 12 bases match TRDD3. TCRdb supplies no J gene; here it was assigned by aligning the nucleotide sequence to germline. This CDR3 is built from 25 residues. In germline, CDR1 is TSWWSYY, CDR2 QGS. For the CDR3, the DNA is TGTGCTCCTGGGGAACTAGCCCTCTCCAACTGGGGGATACAAAGGCAGAGGAGGTACACCGATAAACTCATCTTT. Translation gives CAPGELALSNWGIQRQRRYTDKLIF.

As concerns this clone: TCRdb assigns this DNA the protein of a much larger clone, which departs from its translation at residue 18; this likely reflects a read error, and the protein shown comes from translating the DNA. The chain carries TRDV1 and TRDJ1; 11 nucleotides align to TRDD3. TCRdb leaves out the J gene; it was filled in here by matching the DNA to germline. This CDR3 comprises 22 residues. Germline CDR1 is TSWWSYY and CDR2 is QGS. Here the CDR3 DNA reads TGTGCTCTTGGGGAAACTCCACCTTACTGGGGGATATCGAGGAGGTACACCGAGAAACTCATCTTT. Protein product: CALGETPPYWGISRRYTEKLIF.

This clone was found a few times. This DNA's translation and the protein TCRdb lists, from a much larger clone, do not match at residue 19, likely due to a read error; the protein shown is translated from the DNA. The J gene is TRDJ1, the V gene TRDV1; 8 nucleotides align to TRDD3. The CDR3 runs 21 residues. Germline V lookup: CDR1 TSWWSYY, CDR2 QGS. The CDR3 loop is CALGEPAFPNWGIAYTDKPIF. As DNA, the CDR3 is TGTGCTCTTGGGGAACCTGCCTTCCCAAATTGGGGGATCGCGTACACCGATAAACCCATCTTT.

In its sample, this clone was seen a few times. This likely came from a read error, as a far larger clone is one base away. The same CDR3 arises from other DNA sequences in this sample as well. V usage is TRDV3 and J usage is TRDJ1; possibly TRDD3 for D (5 bases). TCRdb leaves out the J gene; it was filled in here by matching the DNA to germline. The CDR3 has 23 amino acids. The germline V gene has CDR1 TVYSNPD and CDR2 GDNSRS (reference sequence). Trimming took off 3 bases at V and 1 base at J, with 42 bases between the two ends. For the CDR3, the DNA is TGTGCCTTAGATATTCACGACGTAAGGAGGTGGGGAATACTTTGGAGGTTCACCGATAAACTCATCTTT. It specifies CALDIHDVRRWGILWRFTDKLIF. Together with reference TRDV3 and TRDJ1, the CDR3 gives the full variable domain: CDKVTQSSPDQTVASGSEVVLLCTYDTVYSNPDLFWYRIRPDYSFQFVFYGDNSRSEGADFTQGRFSVKHILTQKAFHLVISPVRTEDSATYYCALDIHDVRRWGILWRFTDKLIFGKGTRVTVEP.

A note on this clone: The TCRdb protein comes from a much larger clone and disagrees with this DNA's translation at residue 4, likely due to a read error; the protein given here is derived from the DNA. J is TRDJ1 and V is TRDV1; TRDD3 matches 10 bases. TCRdb lists no J gene, so it was determined here by aligning the DNA to germline. J was trimmed by 0 bases and V by 7 bases; bases with no gene match: 23. From germline, CDR1 is TSWWSYY and CDR2 QGS. This CDR3 comprises 21 residues. The CDR3 coding sequence is TGTGCTCTTGAGTCTCCTTCCGGATTCTACTGGGGGATCCCTTACACCGATAAACTCATCTTT. As protein: CALESPSGFYWGIPYTDKLIF.

A remark on this clone: This probably arose from a read error, given a far larger clone one base away. Distinct nucleotide sequences in the sample also encode this CDR3. TRDV1 is the V gene, and the J gene was not called; no check of the table's D call, TRDD3, against the DNA was made. The germline V gene has CDR1 TSWWSYY and CDR2 QGS. The CDR3 sequence is 17 residues long. The CDR3 region has the DNA TGTGCTCTTGGGGAACTAAAGGGGCTTCCTGCCCAACATAAGCTCATCTTT. It specifies CALGELKGLPAQHKLIF.

Note on this clone: A single base is all that separates this from a far larger clone, so a read error is likely. The same CDR3 can be traced to other DNA sequences in this sample. The chain recombines TRDV2 with TRDJ1; no clear D. No J segment appears in TCRdb, so it was assigned here by matching the sequence to germline. From germline, CDR1 is GEAIGNYY and CDR2 EKD. There are 15 residues in the CDR3. Trimming stripped 0 bases from V and 0 bases from J, with 10 bases between. CDR3 loop: CACDTVSSHTDKLIF. CDR3 sequence (DNA): TGTGCCTGTGACACCGTGTCCTCACACACCGATAAACTCATCTTT.

This clone was detected a few times. TCRdb assigns this DNA the protein of a much larger clone, which departs from its translation at residue 18; this likely reflects a read error, and the protein shown comes from translating the DNA. V usage is TRDV1 and J usage is TRDJ1, with 11 nucleotides matching TRDD3. The J gene was not available in TCRdb and was assigned here by matching the DNA to germline segments. V was pared by 5 bases and J by 3 bases, with 29 bases of the junction left unmatched. The CDR3 runs to 23 residues. Germline loops: CDR1 TSWWSYY, CDR2 QGS. The CDR3: CALGSTWAAPFLFGGYDPDKLIF. CDR3 in DNA: TGTGCTCTTGGGTCAACTTGGGCGGCTCCCTTCCTGTTTGGGGGATACGACCCCGATAAACTCATCTTT.

Remarks on this clone: A far larger clone is a single base away, which makes a read error likely. At the DNA level, this CDR3 is encoded by other sequences in the same sample as well. The chain is built from TRDV1 and TRDJ1; the match to TRDD3 covers 8 bases. The J gene is not listed in TCRdb, so it was assigned here from a DNA match to germline. CDR1 and CDR2 from the germline V gene are TSWWSYY and QGS. This CDR3 is built from 27 residues. CDR3 region: CALGERVVFVDLATGGLSYPYTDKLIF. The CDR3 nucleotides read TGTGCTCTTGGGGAACGAGTAGTCTTCGTCGACCTAGCTACTGGGGGGTTATCATACCCTTACACTGATAAACTCATCTTT.

This clone has only a few counts. This is likely an artifact of a read error, given a far larger clone one base away. Other DNA sequences within the sample encode an identical CDR3. The J gene was not called, though the V gene is TRDV1; the table assigns TRDD3, which was not confirmed against the DNA. The V gene's germline CDR1 is TSWWSYY and CDR2 QGS. The CDR3 runs to 15 residues. CDR3 in DNA: TGTGCTCTTGGGGAACTGATAACCGCCACCGATAAGCTCATCTTT. The encoded protein is CALGELITATDKLIF.

As concerns this clone: For this DNA, TCRdb reports the protein of a much larger clone, which diverges at residue 5, most likely from a read error; the protein presented here is translated directly from the DNA. The CDR3 loop reads CALGGPAYWGIPVLIALTAQLFF. DNA for the CDR3: TGTGCTCTTGGGGGACCGGCGTACTGGGGGATACCTGTGTTGATAGCTTTGACAGCACAACTCTTCTTT. J is TRDJ2 and V is TRDV1; 12 bases line up with TRDD3. No J segment appears in TCRdb, so it was assigned here by matching the sequence to germline. V lost 4 bases, J lost 0 bases, and 21 bases stayed unmatched. Per germline, CDR1 TSWWSYY and CDR2 QGS. The CDR3 runs to 23 residues.

This clone was found many times. This DNA's translation differs at residue 10 from TCRdb's protein, which comes from a much larger clone; a read error is likely, and the protein shown is translated from the DNA. The chain recombines TRDV1 with TRDJ1, with a weak D call TRDD3 (7 bases). In the absence of a J gene in TCRdb, the DNA was matched to germline to assign it here. The germline V gene encodes CDR1 TSWWSYY and CDR2 QGS. This CDR3 is 22 amino acids long. The V and J ends lost 5 bases and 4 bases respectively, with 38 bases between them. The CDR3 sequence is CALGPALFLRLLGTPGGDKLIF. CDR3 bases: TGTGCTCTTGGGCCCGCCCTCTTCCTCAGACTACTGGGGACGCCGGGGGGCGATAAACTCATCTTT.

This clone was detected ten times or more. TCRdb pairs this DNA with a much larger clone's protein that differs at residue 13, likely a read error; the protein shown was translated from the DNA. The chain has TRDV1 and TRDJ1, with 8 bases lining up with TRDD3. The J gene is absent in TCRdb and was assigned here via DNA matching to germline. J lost 8 bases, V lost 6 bases, and 26 bases had no gene match. Germline V gene sequence: CDR1 TSWWSYY, CDR2 QGS. CDR3 size: 19 residues. CDR3 bases: TGTGCTCTTGGTCCCCGATTCGGCCTACACTGGGGGGTAAGGCGAAAACTCATCTTT. Its translation is CALGPRFGLHWGVRRKLIF.

To note about this clone: TCRdb shows a much larger clone's protein in place of this DNA's translation, and the two differ at residues 8 and 9, likely through a read error; the protein shown is translated from the DNA. This chain links TRDV3 with TRDJ1; TRDD3 matches at 8 bases. The CDR3 is 13 residues long. V shed 5 bases and J 7 bases; nucleotides not matched to a gene: 12. CDR1 and CDR2 from the germline V gene are TVYSNPD and GDNSRS (reference sequence). CDR3 in amino acids: CAHSPLGARKLIF. CDR3 nucleotides: TGTGCCCACAGCCCACTGGGGGCACGTAAACTCATCTTT. The complete variable domain, with remaining parts taken from reference TRDV3 and TRDJ1, reads CDKVTQSSPDQTVASGSEVVLLCTYDTVYSNPDLFWYRIRPDYSFQFVFYGDNSRSEGADFTQGRFSVKHILTQKAFHLVISPVRTEDSATYYCAHSPLGARKLIFGKGTRVTVEP.

In regard to this clone: The TCRdb protein, from a much larger clone, departs from this DNA's translation at residue 13, likely by read error; the protein shown derives from the DNA. The V gene call is TRDV3, and the J gene call is absent; TRDD3 is the table's D call and was not checked against the DNA. The CDR3 consists of 15 residues. Germline assignment: CDR1 TVYSNPD and CDR2 GDNSRS (reference sequence). CDR3 residues: CAFSWGILYTDKPIF. Written as DNA, the CDR3 is TGTGCCTTTTCATGGGGGATCCTGTACACCGATAAACCCATCTTT.

This clone came up a few times. TCRdb's entry gives the protein of a much larger clone, which mismatches this DNA's translation at residue 6, likely from a read error; the protein reported here is translated from the DNA. V usage is TRDV1 and J usage is TRDJ1, with TRDD2 identical over 7 bases. The V gene's germline CDR1 is TSWWSYY and CDR2 QGS. Trimming removed 0 bases from V and 1 base from J; junction bases left unmatched: 17. The CDR3 spans 20 residues. The CDR3 loop is CALGELAFVPTPGITDKLIF. CDR3 nucleotides: TGTGCTCTTGGGGAACTAGCTTTCGTTCCTACACCAGGGATCACCGATAAACTCATCTTT.

This clone was counted a few times. TCRdb has a much larger clone's protein, which differs at residue 15 from the translation of this DNA, likely because of a read error; what is shown is the protein translated from the DNA. V gene assignment gives TRDV2, but the J gene was left uncalled; the table's D gene call, TRDD3, was not cross checked with the DNA. Germline V gives CDR1 GEAIGNYY, CDR2 EKD. This CDR3 is built from 17 residues. The chain's CDR3 is CACDTLARGYSFDKPIF. The CDR3 nucleotides read TGTGCCTGTGACACCCTCGCGCGGGGATACTCCTTCGATAAACCCATCTTT.

A note on this clone: TCRdb lists the protein of a much larger clone for this DNA, which differs at residue 7, so this is likely a read error; the protein given here is translated from the DNA itself. The rearrangement joins TRDV3 to TRDJ1; 10 bases are shared with TRDD3. Because TCRdb records no J gene, it was assigned here through a match of the DNA to germline. Germline CDR1 reads TVYSNPD; CDR2 reads GDNSRS (reference sequence). V lost 2 bases and J lost 7; bases outside the gene matches: 37. The CDR3 extends over 23 amino acids. The CDR3 DNA is TGTGCCTTTGCCTTCAGGGAGGCATTCTGCTACTGGGGGATTCAGGAAAACTGTCCTAAACTCATCTTT. Its translation is CAFAFREAFCYWGIQENCPKLIF.

There are many counts of this clone. With a far larger clone one base away, a read error is the likely cause. Within the sample, other DNA sequences also encode this same CDR3. The chain joins TRDV1 to TRDJ1; 8 nucleotides match TRDD3. Germline V CDR1 and CDR2: TSWWSYY, QGS. CDR3 length equals 20 residues. With 5 bases clipped from V and 5 bases from J, the junction kept 25 bases outside the gene matches. Here the CDR3 reads CALGRGKTPWTGGYRDKLIF. CDR3 sequence (DNA): TGTGCTCTTGGGAGAGGGAAGACCCCCTGGACTGGGGGGTACCGAGATAAACTCATCTTT.

Remarks on this clone: The protein given by TCRdb reflects a much larger clone and differs at residue 4 from this DNA's translation, likely from a read error; the protein shown is the DNA's translation. The rearrangement joins TRDV3 to TRDJ1, with TRDD3 matching over 12 bases. The J gene was missing in TCRdb and was found by matching the end of the DNA to germline. This CDR3 is built from 20 residues. V was pared by 2 bases and J by 0 bases, with 19 bases of the junction left unmatched. Germline loops: CDR1 TVYSNPD, CDR2 GDNSRS (reference sequence). The chain's CDR3 is CAFVIPSYWGIPLNTDKLIF. The CDR3 DNA sequence: TGTGCCTTTGTGATTCCCTCGTACTGGGGGATACCCTTGAACACCGATAAACTCATCTTT.

At least ten counts were recorded for this clone. TCRdb records a much larger clone's protein for this DNA, with a difference at residue 9 that likely arises from a read error; the protein given is the translation of the DNA. The chain employs TRDV3 and TRDJ1, with 7 positions matching TRDD2. Here the J gene came from matching the DNA to germline, since TCRdb omits it. CDR3 length: 18 amino acids. Germline V lookup: CDR1 TVYSNPD, CDR2 GDNSRS (reference sequence). J lost 0 bases, V lost 3 bases, and 19 bases had no gene match. The CDR3 loop reads CALNFPTWRGAYTDKLIF. CDR3 DNA sequence: TGTGCCTTGAATTTTCCTACGTGGAGGGGGGCGTACACCGATAAACTCATCTTT.

A remark on this clone: The protein TCRdb lists belongs to a much larger clone and differs from this DNA's translation at residue 11, which points to a read error; the protein shown is made from the DNA. V usage is TRDV1 and J usage is TRDJ1; D could derive from TRDD2 or TRDD3 (5 bases each). No J segment appears in TCRdb, so it was assigned here by matching the sequence to germline. Germline V gives CDR1 TSWWSYY, CDR2 QGS. Trimming took off 3 bases at V and 3 bases at J, with 17 bases between the two ends. CDR3 length: 16 amino acids. The CDR3 loop is CALGDSGLLYADKLIF. The CDR3 bases are TGTGCTCTTGGGGACTCTGGGCTCCTATACGCCGATAAACTCATCTTT.

As to this clone: TCRdb assigns this DNA the protein of a much larger clone, which departs from its translation at residue 19; this likely reflects a read error, and the protein shown comes from translating the DNA. V gene TRDV3 was called; the J gene was not; the D call TRDD2 from the table was never checked on the DNA. Germline CDR1 and CDR2: TVYSNPD and GDNSRS (reference sequence). The CDR3 sequence is 20 residues long. The CDR3 loop is CAFKRPSYHRVTYYTDKLTF. The CDR3 nucleotides are TGTGCCTTTAAGAGGCCTTCCTATCATCGTGTGACATACTACACCGATAAACTCACCTTT.

The table lists this clone with a few counts. The likely explanation is a read error, given a far larger clone one base away. Distinct nucleotide sequences in the sample also encode this CDR3. CDR3 coding DNA: TGTGCCTGTGATCCCTTAAGTACCGTGGTGGGGGATACCCGAAACACCGATAAACTCATCTTT. Protein product: CACDPLSTVVGDTRNTDKLIF. This sequence joins TRDV2 and TRDJ1; 10 nucleotides line up with TRDD3. TCRdb leaves out the J gene; it was filled in here by matching the DNA to germline. After removal of 4 bases from V and 0 bases from J, the junction contained 22 bases not matched to a gene. CDR1 and CDR2 from the germline V gene are GEAIGNYY and EKD. The CDR3 length is 21 residues.

This clone was detected only a few times. TCRdb attributes to this sequence the protein of a much larger clone, which differs from the DNA translation at residue 9; a read error is likely, and the protein displayed is translated from the DNA. The genes are TRDV1 and TRDJ2, with D hard to call. Assignment of the J gene here rests on matching the DNA to germline, because TCRdb gives none. Trimming removed 0 bases from V and 10 bases from J, with 21 bases in between. CDR1 and CDR2 from the germline V gene are TSWWSYY and QGS. The CDR3 is made up of 17 amino acids. The CDR3, as DNA: TGTGCTCTTGGGGAACTTTATAGAGCTGATTACCGAAAACAACTCTTCTTT. It specifies CALGELYRADYRKQLFF.

This clone has a handful of counts. The protein TCRdb lists belongs to a much larger clone and differs from this DNA's translation at residue 20, which points to a read error; the protein shown is made from the DNA. The J gene went uncalled, whereas the V gene is TRDV1; the table names TRDD3, a call not compared with the DNA. The CDR3 runs 21 residues. Germline V gene data show CDR1 as TSWWSYY and CDR2 as QGS. The CDR3: CALGDSCVGGIRGPFTDKLTF. For the CDR3, the DNA is TGTGCTCTTGGGGATTCGTGTGTAGGGGGGATACGTGGTCCCTTCACCGATAAACTCACCTTT.

This clone has ten or more counts. TCRdb's listed protein matches a much larger clone and diverges from this DNA's translation at residue 6, likely through a read error; the protein shown comes from the DNA. The CDR3 sequence: CASTSPRLHTHTDKLIF. CDR3 DNA: TGTGCCTCTACTTCTCCCCGGCTTCACACCCACACCGATAAACTCATCTTT. This sequence joins TRDV3 and TRDJ1; D remains ambiguous. The J gene was not available in TCRdb and was assigned here by matching the DNA to germline segments. The V and J ends lost 4 bases and 0 bases respectively, with 24 bases between them. Germline CDR1 TVYSNPD, CDR2 GDNSRS (reference sequence). The CDR3 contains 17 residues.